This T cell receptor (beta chain) originates from a study of cytomegalovirus exposure and HLA in healthy donors. Study background: Assignment to the Caucasian-associated ancestry cluster applied to approximately 80% of the 350 to 500 genotyped donors.

General study results and limits: It was likely that a cluster of highly shared sequence variants was a sequencing artifact. Upon later analysis, TCR association rates were observed to vary by HLA locus, being highest for DRB1 and lowest for HLA-C. Researchers catalogued about 150 TCR beta chains as cytomegalovirus-associated.

Trimming removed 3 bases at V and 4 bases at J, with 10 bases between. Per the germline V gene, CDR1 is MNHNS and CDR2 is SASEGT. This CDR3 region has 14 residues. Primers: 60 Vbeta forward and 13 Jbeta reverse. Repertoires were generated with immunoSEQ multiplex PCR, while TCRdb's copy carries only in-frame clones and drops some. The repertoire holds some 150,000 clones, 55% to 70% seen once, with under 3% in the top ten. Concerning this clone itself: Its antigen is undetermined.

The TCR sequence derives from a woman under 40 in good health and CMV-seropositive. Sequencing input: PBMCs. The gene calls are TRBV6-1 and TRBJ1-5, with D possibly matching TRBD1 (5 bases). CDR3 loop: CASSDTGDNQPQHF. Here the CDR3 DNA reads TGTGCCAGCAGTGATACAGGAGATAATCAGCCCCAGCATTTT.